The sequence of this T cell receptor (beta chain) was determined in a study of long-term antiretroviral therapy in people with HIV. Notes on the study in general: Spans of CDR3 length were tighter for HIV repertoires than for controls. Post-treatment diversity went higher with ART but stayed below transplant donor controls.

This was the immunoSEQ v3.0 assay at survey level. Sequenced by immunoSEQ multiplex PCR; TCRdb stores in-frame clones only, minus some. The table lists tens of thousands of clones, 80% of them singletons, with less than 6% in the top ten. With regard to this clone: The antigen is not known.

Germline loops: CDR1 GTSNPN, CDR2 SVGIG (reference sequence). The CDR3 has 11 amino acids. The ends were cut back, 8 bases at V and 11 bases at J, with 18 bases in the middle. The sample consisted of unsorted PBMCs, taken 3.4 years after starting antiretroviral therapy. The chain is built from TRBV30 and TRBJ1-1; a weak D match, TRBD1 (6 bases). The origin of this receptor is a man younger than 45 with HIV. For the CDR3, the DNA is TGTGCCCGCCACAGGGACCAGGAGGCTTTCTTT. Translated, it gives CARHRDQEAFF.